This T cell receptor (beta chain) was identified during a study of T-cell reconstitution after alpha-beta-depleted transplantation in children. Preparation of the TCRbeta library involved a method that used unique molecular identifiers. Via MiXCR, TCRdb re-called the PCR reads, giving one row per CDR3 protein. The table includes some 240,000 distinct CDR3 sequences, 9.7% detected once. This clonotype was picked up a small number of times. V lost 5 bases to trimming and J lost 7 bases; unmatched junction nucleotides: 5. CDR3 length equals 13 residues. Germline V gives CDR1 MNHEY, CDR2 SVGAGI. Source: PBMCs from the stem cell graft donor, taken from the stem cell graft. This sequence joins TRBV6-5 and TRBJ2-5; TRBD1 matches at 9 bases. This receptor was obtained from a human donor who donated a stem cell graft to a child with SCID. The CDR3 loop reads CASSTRQGGTQYF. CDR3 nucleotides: TGTGCCAGCAGTACACGACAGGGGGGGACCCAGTACTTC.